The present entry profiles one TCR beta chain with its context. Its antigen remains unknown. The data belong to a study of cytomegalovirus exposure and HLA in healthy donors. The ends lost 4 bases at V and 4 bases at J; junction bases unmatched: 8. There are 15 residues in the CDR3. CDR1 is LNHDA and CDR2 is SQIVND in the germline V gene (reference sequence). Study results and caveats: Rarity held for most TCR sequences, but there were some public TCRs that occurred in many donors. It was approximately 160 TCR beta chains that were listed as cytomegalovirus-associated.

From the 120-subject validation cohort, which was separate from the approximately 700-subject first cohort, the donors were drawn. Here immunoSEQ multiplex PCR was the method, and the copy in TCRdb shows in-frame clones only, minus some. Among some 56,000 clones, approximately 92% were seen once, and the ten largest hold 1.1%. The sequence derives from a man aged 18 to 30 in good health and CMV-seronegative. Sequenced material: PBMCs. The chain links TRBV19 to TRBJ2-3; 7 bases fit TRBD2. The CDR3 DNA sequence: TGTGCCAGTAGTACCCGGGGGAGGGCCCCAGATACGCAGTATTTT. Translation: CASSTRGRAPDTQYF.